These 32 T cell receptor beta chains originate from one sample sequenced in a study of CD8 T cells in ankylosing spondylitis. Study-wide findings and caveats: Made up of under 10 highly homologous variants, a TCR beta motif appeared characteristic of ankylosing spondylitis blood.

MiXCR was run by TCRdb on the 5' RACE reads, yielding one entry per CDR3 protein. This table holds about 420,000 distinct CDR3 sequences, more than 20% found once. Their antigens remain unidentified. The sequenced material came from blood, either unsorted or a sorted T cell fraction (not recorded which). The receptors were sampled from a male donor with ankylosing spondylitis.

This clonotype came up a few times. The chain recombines TRBV14 with TRBJ2-3, with 8 bases aligning to TRBD2. The CDR3 is made up of 17 amino acids. The V segment lost 3 bases and the J segment 0 bases; nucleotides outside the gene matches: 8. The germline V gene encodes CDR1 SGHDN and CDR2 FVKESK. CDR3 sequence reads: CASSHHSGKESTDTQYF. The CDR3 nucleotides are TGTGCCAGCAGCCACCATAGCGGGAAAGAAAGCACAGATACGCAGTATTTT.

This chain uses TRBV25-1 with TRBJ1-2, with D perhaps matching TRBD1 (5 bases). From germline, CDR1 is MGHDK and CDR2 SYGVNS. The CDR3 totals 14 residues. V was pared by 7 bases and J by 8 bases, with 20 bases between. The CDR3 DNA sequence: TGTGCCAGCATCTTCTCCGGGGCCTCGGGAGGCTACACCTTC. Protein: CASIFSGASGGYTF.

This clonotype has more than one count but fewer than ten. The J gene is TRBJ2-2, the V gene TRBV5-1; D is unresolved. The germline V gene encodes CDR1 SGHRS and CDR2 YFSETQ. V was shortened by 3 bases and J by 0 bases, with 9 bases between the two germline ends. The CDR3 length is 15 residues. The DNA of the CDR3 is TGCGCCAGCAGCTCGGTCAATACGAACACCGGGGAGCTGTTTTTT. This sequence encodes CASSSVNTNTGELFF.

This clonotype was seen repeatedly, ten times or more. The chain combines TRBV29-1 with TRBJ2-3; possible D gene TRBD2, 5 bases. CDR3 length equals 13 residues. The V and J ends lost 5 bases and 8 bases respectively, with 17 bases between them. The germline CDR1 and CDR2 sequences are SQVTM and ANQGSEA. CDR3 sequence: CSVWMGALSTQYF. The CDR3 nucleotides read TGCAGCGTTTGGATGGGAGCACTATCTACGCAGTATTTT.

This clonotype was recorded a few times. The chain employs TRBV29-1 and TRBJ1-4; 7 bases are shared with TRBD1. CDR1 SQVTM and CDR2 ANQGSEA come from the germline V gene. This CDR3 region has 13 residues. V shed 7 bases and J 6 bases; nucleotides not matched to a gene: 8. The CDR3 DNA is TGCAGCGGGAGACAGGGTGAAGATGAAAAACTGTTTTTT. This codes for CSGRQGEDEKLFF.

The chain carries TRBV28 and TRBJ2-1; the D is unclear. CDR3 length equals 17 residues. V dropped 5 bases and J dropped 5 bases, with 22 bases sitting between them. Germline CDR1 MDHEN, CDR2 SYDVKM. The CDR3 coding sequence is TGTGCCAGCAGTAGCCCACAGTGGACCGGGCCCCACAATGAGCAGTTCTTC. Translation: CASSSPQWTGPHNEQFF.

This clonotype has just a few counts. The CDR3 reads CASSFWLGTNTGELFF. Here the CDR3 DNA reads TGTGCCAGCAGCTTCTGGTTAGGGACGAACACCGGGGAGCTGTTTTTT. This chain uses TRBV7-2 with TRBJ2-2; D is undetermined. V gave up 3 bases and J gave up 0 bases, with 11 bases separating them. Germline CDR1 is SGHTA and CDR2 is FQGNSA. The CDR3 sequence is 16 residues long.

V is TRBV18 and J is TRBJ2-1; D is unclear. CDR1 and CDR2 (germline): KGHSH, LQKENI. The germline V and J ends were trimmed by 2 bases and 0 bases, with 8 bases remaining between them. CDR3 length: 15 residues. The CDR3 bases are TGTGCCAGCTCACCAGAACTGGGCTCCTACAATGAGCAGTTCTTC. Encoded protein: CASSPELGSYNEQFF.

The chain employs TRBV15 and TRBJ2-7; 8 positions agree with TRBD1. The CDR3 is 17 residues long. Trimming removed 2 bases from V and 1 base from J; junction bases left unmatched: 10. CDR1 is LNHNV, CDR2 YYDKDF, per germline (reference sequence). The DNA of the CDR3 is TGTGCCACCAGCAGAATACTTACCGGGACAGGATCCTACGAGCAGTACTTC. Amino acids: CATSRILTGTGSYEQYF.

There are a few counts of this clonotype. The rearrangement joins TRBV6-1 to TRBJ1-1, with a possible D match to TRBD1 (5 bases). V was clipped by 7 bases and J by 0 bases, with 12 bases between them. This CDR3 is 14 amino acids long. CDR1 MNHNS and CDR2 SASEGT come from the germline V gene. The chain's CDR3 is CASNPTGLNTEAFF. The CDR3 DNA sequence: TGTGCCAGCAACCCAACAGGCCTGAACACTGAAGCTTTCTTT.

This clonotype was counted between two and nine times. The chain is built from TRBV9 and TRBJ1-6; 7 bases line up with TRBD1. Germline V gene data show CDR1 as SGDLS and CDR2 as YYNGEE. This CDR3 comprises 14 residues. Trimming removed 1 base from V and 10 bases from J; junction bases left unmatched: 5. CDR3 DNA: TGTGCCAGCAGCGTACAGGGGGAAGACTCACCCCTCCACTTT. Translation: CASSVQGEDSPLHF.

This clonotype has only a few counts. At one end the junction does not follow the germline gene, possibly because of a read error. The rearrangement uses TRBV20-1 and TRBJ1-4; 7 bases are shared with TRBD1. The CDR3 length is 11 residues. Germline V gives CDR1 DFQATT, CDR2 SNEGSKA (reference sequence). The CDR3 spells CGRGTNEKLFF. DNA of the CDR3: TGTGGCAGGGGGACTAATGAAAAACTGTTTTTT.

The table lists this clonotype with a few counts. This CDR3 is CASSFTWGTDTQYF. Here the CDR3 DNA reads TGTGCCAGCAGTTTTACCTGGGGGACAGATACGCAGTATTTT. The chain uses TRBV28 and TRBJ2-3; the D call may be TRBD1 or TRBD2 (5 bases each). Germline lookup yields CDR1 MDHEN and CDR2 SYDVKM. With 3 bases removed from V and 3 bases from J, the gap between germline ends came to 10 bases. This CDR3 is built from 14 residues.

The rearrangement uses TRBV9 and TRBJ2-3, with unresolved D. V was trimmed by 1 base and J by 6 bases, leaving 3 bases between them. From germline, CDR1 is SGDLS and CDR2 YYNGEE. The CDR3 totals 11 residues. CDR3 loop: CASSVKDTQYF. The CDR3 coding sequence is TGTGCCAGCAGCGTAAAGGATACGCAGTATTTT. The full variable domain, rest sourced from reference TRBV9 and TRBJ2-3, is DSGVTQTPKHLITATGQRVTLRCSPRSGDLSVYWYQQSLDQGLQFLIQYYNGEERAKGNILERFSAQQFPDLHSELNLSSLELGDSALYFCASSVKDTQYFGPGTRLTVL.

This clonotype was observed a handful of times. This sequence joins TRBV20-1 and TRBJ2-7; D gene unclear. The CDR3 spans 13 residues. The ends were cut back, 1 base at V and 4 bases at J, with 11 bases in the middle. Germline V CDR1 and CDR2: DFQATT, SNEGSKA (reference sequence). CDR3 sequence reads: CSARGAPPYEQYF. CDR3 sequence (DNA): TGCAGTGCTAGAGGCGCACCACCTTACGAGCAGTACTTC.

This clonotype was seen a handful of times. The chain joins TRBV11-3 to TRBJ2-1; TRBD2 agrees at 9 bases. Germline V gene lookup returns CDR1 SGHNT and CDR2 YENEEA. This CDR3 is built from 15 residues. The V and J ends lost 4 bases and 7 bases, in that order; junction bases with no gene match: 8. DNA for the CDR3: TGTGCCAGCAGCTCCTTAGCGGGAGAGTTAAATGAGCAGTTCTTC. This gives the protein CASSSLAGELNEQFF. The variable domain in full, completed from reference TRBV11-3 and TRBJ2-1, reads EAGVVQSPRYKIIEKKQPVAFWCNPISGHNTLYWYLQNLGQGPELLIRYENEEAVDDSQLPKDRFSAERLKGVDSTLKIQPAELGDSAVYLCASSSLAGELNEQFFGPGTRLTVL.

The rearrangement joins TRBV29-1 to TRBJ2-3; D gene uncertain. The CDR3 has 15 residues. Between the trimmed V and J ends, which lost 1 base and 0 bases, there was a span of 11 bases. Germline CDR1 and CDR2: SQVTM and ANQGSEA. The CDR3 DNA is TGCAGCGTTGAAGGGACGAGTAAGAGCACAGATACGCAGTATTTT. Its protein product is CSVEGTSKSTDTQYF.

The table lists this clonotype with a few counts. The chain uses TRBV4-2 and TRBJ1-6; 8 positions agree with TRBD1. This CDR3 contains 16 residues. Germline values: CDR1 LGHNA, CDR2 YNFKEQ. J gave up 9 bases and V 0 bases, and 7 bases lay outside the gene matches. In DNA, the CDR3 is TGTGCCAGCAGCCAAGACCCGGGACAGGCGTTTTCACCCCTCCACTTT. It translates to CASSQDPGQAFSPLHF.

This clonotype was picked up a small number of times. The rearrangement uses TRBV7-2 and TRBJ2-3; D is ambiguous. This CDR3 is built from 14 residues. Trimming shortened V by 2 bases and J by 2 bases, and 8 bases separated the two germline ends. Per germline, CDR1 SGHTA and CDR2 FQGNSA. In DNA, the CDR3 is TGTGCCAGCAGCTTAAGCAGGACCACAGATACGCAGTATTTT. Translation gives CASSLSRTTDTQYF.

The chain employs TRBV15 and TRBJ1-2; D unresolved. The germline V and J ends were trimmed by 0 bases and 7 bases, with 6 bases remaining between them. This CDR3 region has 12 residues. The germline CDR1 and CDR2 sequences are LNHNV and YYDKDF (reference sequence). Here the CDR3 DNA reads TGTGCCACCAGCAGAGACGAGGGTGGCTACACCTTC. Its translation is CATSRDEGGYTF.

Remarks on this clonotype: At one end, the junction sequence differs from germline, possibly due to a read error. The rearrangement uses TRBV6-5 and TRBJ2-1; 11 nucleotides align to TRBD2. The CDR3 sequence is 13 residues long. In germline, CDR1 is MNHEY, CDR2 SVGAGI. Here the CDR3 reads CASSYRLGTSGYF. The CDR3 DNA sequence: TGTGCCAGCAGTTACAGGCTCGGGACTAGCGGCTACTTC.

The chain combines TRBV28 with TRBJ2-7; the match to TRBD2 covers 8 bases. V gave up 3 bases and J gave up 6 bases; unmatched junction bases: 10. The CDR3 totals 15 residues. Germline loops: CDR1 MDHEN, CDR2 SYDVKM. The CDR3 is CASSFIGGRLSEQYF. Here the CDR3 DNA reads TGTGCCAGCAGTTTCATTGGCGGGAGGCTATCCGAGCAGTACTTC.

This clonotype was seen a handful of times. The J gene is TRBJ2-7, the V gene TRBV12-3 or TRBV12-4; 8 nucleotides match TRBD1. The CDR3 runs 15 residues. Unmatched junction bases numbered 5, after V lost 2 bases and J lost 2 bases. The CDR3 reads CASSLLTGAPYEQYF. The CDR3 nucleotides are TGTGCCAGCAGTTTACTGACAGGGGCTCCCTACGAGCAGTACTTC.

This clonotype was seen ten or more times. An end of the junction differs from the germline gene, which may be a read error. J is TRBJ2-5 and V is TRBV5-1; tentative D call: TRBD1 (6 bases). The CDR3 covers 13 residues. Germline V gene sequence: CDR1 SGHRS, CDR2 YFSETQ. The CDR3 loop is CASSPDSQETQYF. The CDR3 DNA is TGTGCCAGCAGCCCGGACAGTCAAGAGACCCAGTACTTC.

The rearrangement links TRBV5-1 to TRBJ1-2, with D uncertain. The CDR3 is 13 amino acids. Deletions cut 4 bases from V and 8 bases from J, with 15 bases between. Looked up from germline, CDR1 is SGHRS and CDR2 is YFSETQ. This CDR3 reads CASSGRVEDGYTF. As DNA, the CDR3 is TGCGCCAGCAGCGGGAGAGTGGAGGACGGCTACACCTTC.

The chain couples TRBV5-1 to TRBJ2-3, with D maybe TRBD2 (6 bases). CDR3 length: 16 residues. The V gene's germline CDR1 is SGHRS and CDR2 YFSETQ. The V end was cut by 1 base, the J end by 1 base, with 13 bases between. CDR3 in amino acids: CASSLRLADGTDTQYF. Here the CDR3 DNA reads TGCGCCAGCAGCTTGCGATTAGCGGACGGCACAGATACGCAGTATTTT.

The V call is TRBV27, the J call TRBJ1-1, with TRBD1 matching 7 bases. Trimming took 6 bases from V and 11 from J; bases not matched to a gene: 12. This CDR3 is 13 amino acids long. Germline V CDR1 and CDR2: MNHEY, SMNVEV (reference sequence). The CDR3 loop reads CASRPTGYGAAFF. CDR3 nucleotide sequence: TGTGCCAGCAGACCGACAGGGTACGGGGCGGCTTTCTTT.

The chain recombines TRBV4-2 with TRBJ2-3; D is perhaps TRBD2 (6 bases). The CDR3 extends over 13 amino acids. Germline V gene lookup returns CDR1 LGHNA and CDR2 YNFKEQ. V was pared by 2 bases and J by 10 bases, with 13 bases between. CDR3 DNA sequence: TGTGCCAGCAGCCAAACGGTGCTAGCGTCGCAGTATTTT. Its protein is CASSQTVLASQYF.

The table lists this clonotype with a few counts. The chain carries TRBV7-6 and TRBJ2-5; 11 bases fit TRBD2. J lost 3 bases, V lost 5 bases, and 5 bases had no gene match. There are 15 residues in the CDR3. The germline V gene has CDR1 SGHVS and CDR2 FNYEAQ. CDR3 sequence (DNA): TGTGCCAGCAGCCAACTGGGACTAGCGGAAGAGACCCAGTACTTC. Translation: CASSQLGLAEETQYF.

This clonotype was detected a few times. The J gene is TRBJ1-1, the V gene TRBV7-8; the D is unclear. Germline V gene data show CDR1 as SGHVS and CDR2 as FQNEAQ. V lost 1 base and J lost 2, with 11 bases in between. CDR3 length: 15 amino acids. The CDR3 nucleotides read TGTGCCAGCAGCTTAGTTGTTAACCGCAACACTGAAGCTTTCTTT. It encodes CASSLVVNRNTEAFF.

This chain links TRBV5-6 with TRBJ1-2; 9 bases align to TRBD1. V was clipped by 3 bases and J by 2 bases; unmatched bases: 5. The CDR3 totals 15 residues. Germline lookup yields CDR1 SGHDT and CDR2 YYEEEE. The DNA for the CDR3 is TGTGCCAGCAGCTCGCCTGGACAGGGGAACTATGGCTACACCTTC. Residues: CASSSPGQGNYGYTF.

This chain joins TRBV7-2 and TRBJ1-3, with D unclear. Trimming cost V 3 bases and J 2 bases, with 17 bases left between them. This CDR3 has 17 amino acids. Per germline, CDR1 SGHTA and CDR2 FQGNSA. This CDR3 is CASSLVSGSRTGNTIYF. CDR3 in DNA: TGTGCCAGCAGCTTGGTGTCGGGGTCACGGACTGGAAACACCATATATTTT.